The 18 T cell receptor beta chains below all came from one sample that was sequenced in a study of glioma-infiltrating T cells (TCRdb year 2016). Reads for this sample came from an Illumina MiSeq. TCR alpha and beta CDR3 regions were amplified with the iRepertoire nested amplicon-rescue multiplex PCR (arm-PCR) platform from RNA. TCRdb handled the public reads itself, with Q25 trimming in fastp and clone calling in MiXCR, and kept productive beta chains. Duplicate CDR3 protein sequences are folded into a single record with the most common DNA and genes. This sample is represented by about 130,000 distinct CDR3 sequences; 24% of them were singletons. Roughly a quarter of the sample belongs to the ten largest clones. The material sequenced was glioma tissue, nonneoplastic brain tissue, or PBMCs (not recorded which). The source is a human donor with low-grade glioma or glioblastoma, undergoing nonglioma brain surgery, or in good health (not recorded which).

This clonotype occurred many times. The V and J genes are TRBV20-1 and TRBJ1-6; D perhaps matches TRBD1 (5 bases). Germline V lookup: CDR1 DFQATT, CDR2 SNEGSKA (reference sequence). This CDR3 has 15 residues. V lost 1 base and J lost 10, with 17 bases in between. The CDR3 reads CSARGQLLGGSPLHF. Here the CDR3 DNA reads TGCAGTGCTAGAGGGCAGCTTCTCGGGGGATCACCCCTCCACTTT.

This clonotype came up once. This may arise from a read error, as a much more abundant clone is one base away. The genes are TRBV28 and TRBJ1-4; D call uncertain. From germline, CDR1 is MDHEN and CDR2 SYDVKM. The CDR3 contains 16 residues. Trimming took off 5 bases at V and 0 bases at J, with 13 bases between the two ends. CDR3 DNA: TGTGCCAGCAGTCCCCTCCCGGGTGCAACTAATGAAAAACTGTTTTTT. Amino acids: CASSPLPGATNEKLFF.

In the case of this clonotype: This could be a read error, since a much larger clone is one nucleotide away. This chain connects TRBV20-1 to TRBJ1-6; D ambiguous. Germline values: CDR1 DFQATT, CDR2 SNEGSKA (reference sequence). This CDR3 region has 15 residues. CDR3 sequence (DNA): TGCAGTGCTAGAGCACCGAGCTCCTATAAGTCACCCCTCCACTTT. This encodes CSARAPSSYKSPLHF.

Notes on this clonotype: Its ends do not fully match the called genes, so a read error is possible. The rearrangement links TRBV27 to TRBJ2-1; TRBD2 is a possible D gene (7 bases). This CDR3 comprises 17 residues. CDR1 and CDR2 from the germline V gene are MNHEY and SMNVEV (reference sequence). The CDR3 reads CASSPEGGAFSYNEQFF. In DNA, the CDR3 is TGTGCCAGCAGCCCTGAGGGGGGGGCTTTCTCCTACAATGAGCAGTTCTTT.

This clonotype was detected ten times or more. V is TRBV6-1 and J is TRBJ2-3; tentative D call: TRBD2 (6 bases). The length of the CDR3 is 11 residues. The germline gives CDR1 MNHNS, CDR2 SASEGT. Trimming pared 8 bases from V and 9 bases from J, leaving 12 bases between. The DNA of the CDR3 is TGTGCCAGCGTCGGGGGTGCGACGCAGTATTTT. Its translation is CASVGGATQYF.

The chain is built from TRBV5-1 and TRBJ2-3, with D maybe TRBD1 (5 bases). The germline gives CDR1 SGHRS, CDR2 YFSETQ. The CDR3 is 14 residues long. The V end lost 4 bases, the J end lost 2 bases, and 11 bases lay between the germline ends. The CDR3 DNA reads as TGCGCCAGCAGCCCAGGGTGGTCCACAGATACGCAGTATTTT. Its translation is CASSPGWSTDTQYF.

V usage is TRBV7-9 and J usage is TRBJ2-5, with D possibly TRBD1 on 5 matching bases. V was shortened by 2 bases and J by 7 bases, with 14 bases between the two germline ends. CDR1 and CDR2 (germline): SEHNR, FQNEAQ (reference sequence). This CDR3 has 14 amino acids. The CDR3 nucleotides read TGTGCCAGCAGCTTACTCGGGCAGGGCGGGACCCAGTACTTC. Translation gives CASSLLGQGGTQYF.

The chain couples TRBV28 to TRBJ2-1; D call uncertain. This CDR3 comprises 15 residues. Germline-derived CDR1 and CDR2 are MDHEN and SYDVKM. Trimming cost V 8 bases and J 8 bases, with 22 bases left between them. DNA for the CDR3: TGTGCCAGCGCCCCTTTTTCTTCGCACAACGATGAGCAGTTCTTC. This translates into CASAPFSSHNDEQFF.

This clonotype was seen a handful of times. The chain joins TRBV7-2 to TRBJ1-2; tentative D call: TRBD1 (6 bases). Trimming cost V 5 bases and J 4 bases, with 17 bases left between them. The CDR3 covers 15 residues. Per the germline V gene, CDR1 is SGHTA and CDR2 is FQGNSA. The CDR3 loop is CASSQGGGHRYGYTF. For the CDR3, the DNA is TGTGCCAGCAGCCAAGGAGGGGGACACCGCTATGGCTACACCTTC.

V and J are TRBV7-2 and TRBJ2-3; 8 bases line up with TRBD2. The germline gives CDR1 SGHTA, CDR2 FQGNSA. V lost 1 base and J lost 5; bases outside the gene matches: 5. The CDR3 runs 15 residues. CDR3 bases: TGTGCCAGCAGCTTAGGGACTAGCTGGGGAGATACGCAGTATTTT. Its translation: CASSLGTSWGDTQYF.

The chain is built from TRBV11-2 and TRBJ2-2; D unresolved. The CDR3 covers 14 residues. CDR1 and CDR2 (germline): SGHAT, FQNNGV. The V end was cut by 2 bases, the J end by 6 bases, with 10 bases between. CDR3 amino acids: CASSLLYGPGELFF. CDR3 in DNA: TGTGCCAGCAGCTTACTGTATGGACCCGGGGAGCTGTTTTTT.

This sequence joins TRBV14 and TRBJ2-1; the match to TRBD2 covers 12 bases. The CDR3 length is 15 residues. Trimming at V came to 6 bases and at J to 7 bases, leaving 7 bases not matched to a gene. Germline V CDR1 and CDR2: SGHDN, FVKESK. The CDR3 region has the DNA TGTGCCAGCAGGGCTCTAGCGGGGGGGCCAAATGAGCAGTTCTTC. Its translation: CASRALAGGPNEQFF.

Worth noting for this clonotype: The conserved phenylalanine or tryptophan is not found at the CDR3 terminus, so this likely reflects a read error. The chain employs TRBV20-1 and TRBJ1-5, with D hard to call. This CDR3 region has 14 residues. Germline CDR1 is DFQATT and CDR2 is SNEGSKA (reference sequence). V lost 5 bases, J lost 1 base, and 12 bases lay in between. CDR3 protein: CSALERRSNQPQHS. The CDR3, as DNA: TGCAGTGCTCTCGAACGGAGGAGCAATCAGCCCCAGCATTCT.

This clonotype was detected many times. This rearrangement joins TRBV6-1 to TRBJ2-2; 10 bases are a match to TRBD1. The CDR3 is 15 amino acids. Unmatched junction bases numbered 6, after V lost 6 bases and J lost 5 bases. CDR1 is MNHNS and CDR2 is SASEGT in the germline V gene. In nucleotides, the CDR3 is TGTGCCAGCAGACGACAGGGGGCAGGTACCGGGGAGCTGTTTTTT. It encodes CASRRQGAGTGELFF.

This clonotype has at least ten counts. The V gene is TRBV3-1, the J gene TRBJ2-3; D gene unclear. The CDR3 length is 15 residues. CDR1 and CDR2 (germline): LGHDT, YNNKEL (reference sequence). Deletions cut 1 base from V and 0 bases from J, with 8 bases between. The CDR3 coding sequence is TGTGCCAGCAGCCAAGTCGACGGTAGCACAGATACGCAGTATTTT. Protein product: CASSQVDGSTDTQYF.

The CDR3, as DNA: TGTGCCAGCAGCATCGCTAGCGGGGGGGGCCAAGAGACCCAGTACTTC. Its protein is CASSIASGGGQETQYF. V usage is TRBV7-2 and J usage is TRBJ2-5, with 12 positions matching TRBD2. The CDR3 spans 16 residues. Germline assignment: CDR1 SGHTA and CDR2 FQGNSA. After removal of 5 bases from V and 1 base from J, the junction contained 5 bases not matched to a gene.

This clonotype came up many times. DNA of the CDR3: TGCAGTGTGTGGGACAGGGGGAACACTGAAGCTTTCTTT. It specifies CSVWDRGNTEAFF. The V and J genes are TRBV20-1 and TRBJ1-1; 10 bases fit TRBD1. The germline V gene encodes CDR1 DFQATT and CDR2 SNEGSKA (reference sequence). With 7 bases clipped from V and 1 base from J, the junction kept 3 bases outside the gene matches. The CDR3 consists of 13 residues.

This clonotype showed up many times. The rearrangement uses TRBV6-1 and TRBJ1-1; possibly TRBD1 for D (6 bases). The germline CDR1 and CDR2 sequences are MNHNS and SASEGT. V lost 5 bases and J 4 bases, leaving 17 bases between the germline ends. This CDR3 has 15 amino acids. Written as DNA, the CDR3 is TGTGCCAGCAGTAGGAGGGGGGACATATCCACTGAAGCTTTCTTT. It is translated as CASSRRGDISTEAFF.